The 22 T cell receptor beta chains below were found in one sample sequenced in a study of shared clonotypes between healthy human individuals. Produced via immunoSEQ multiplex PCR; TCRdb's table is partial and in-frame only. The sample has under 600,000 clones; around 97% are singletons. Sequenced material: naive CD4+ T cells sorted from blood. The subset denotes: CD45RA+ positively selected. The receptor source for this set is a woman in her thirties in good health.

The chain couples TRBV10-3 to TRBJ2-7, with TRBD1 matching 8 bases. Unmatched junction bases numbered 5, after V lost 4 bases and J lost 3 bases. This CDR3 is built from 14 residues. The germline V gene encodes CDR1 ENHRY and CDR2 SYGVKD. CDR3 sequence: CAISVGQGGYEQYF. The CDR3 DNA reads TGTGCCATCAGTGTCGGACAGGGCGGCTACGAGCAGTACTTC.

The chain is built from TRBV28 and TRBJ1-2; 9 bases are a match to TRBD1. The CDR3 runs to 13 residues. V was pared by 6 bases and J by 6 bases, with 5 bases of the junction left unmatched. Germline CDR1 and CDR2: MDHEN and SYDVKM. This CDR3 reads CASRTGGADGYTF. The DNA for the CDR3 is TGTGCCAGCAGAACAGGGGGCGCGGATGGCTACACCTTC.

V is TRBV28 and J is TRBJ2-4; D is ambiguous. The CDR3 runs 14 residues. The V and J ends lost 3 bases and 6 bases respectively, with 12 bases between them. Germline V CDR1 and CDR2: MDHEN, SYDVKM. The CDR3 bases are TGTGCCAGCAGTTTTAGAGTCGTCGGAAACATTCAGTACTTC. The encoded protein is CASSFRVVGNIQYF.

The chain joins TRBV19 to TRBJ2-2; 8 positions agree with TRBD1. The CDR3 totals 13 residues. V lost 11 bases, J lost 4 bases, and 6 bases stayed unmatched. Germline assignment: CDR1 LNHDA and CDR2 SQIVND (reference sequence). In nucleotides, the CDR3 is TGTGCCGGCGGGACAGGAGTCACCGGGGAGCTGTTTTTT. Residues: CAGGTGVTGELFF.

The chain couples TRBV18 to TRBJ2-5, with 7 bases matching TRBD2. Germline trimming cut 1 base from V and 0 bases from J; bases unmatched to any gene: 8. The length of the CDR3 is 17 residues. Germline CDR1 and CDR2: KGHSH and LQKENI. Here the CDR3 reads CASSPQLAEGYQETQYF. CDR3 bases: TGTGCCAGCTCACCACAGCTAGCGGAGGGGTACCAAGAGACCCAGTACTTC.

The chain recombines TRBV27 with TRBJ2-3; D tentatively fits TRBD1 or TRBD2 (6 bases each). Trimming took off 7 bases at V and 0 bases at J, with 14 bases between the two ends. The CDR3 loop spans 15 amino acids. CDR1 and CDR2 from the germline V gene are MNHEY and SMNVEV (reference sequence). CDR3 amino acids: CASTKTGTSTDTQYF. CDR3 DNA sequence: TGTGCCAGCACCAAAACAGGGACTAGCACAGATACGCAGTATTTT.

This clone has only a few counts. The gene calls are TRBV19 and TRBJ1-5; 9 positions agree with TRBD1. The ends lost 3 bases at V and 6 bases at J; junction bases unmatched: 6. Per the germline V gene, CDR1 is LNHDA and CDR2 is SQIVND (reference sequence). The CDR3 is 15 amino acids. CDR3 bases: TGTGCCAGTAGTATCCGGGACAGGGCCGGTCAGCCCCAGCATTTT. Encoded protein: CASSIRDRAGQPQHF.

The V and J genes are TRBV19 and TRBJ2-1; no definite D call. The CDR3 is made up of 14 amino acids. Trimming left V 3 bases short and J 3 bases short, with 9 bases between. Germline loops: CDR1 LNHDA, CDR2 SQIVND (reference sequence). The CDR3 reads CASSIPVGYNEQFF. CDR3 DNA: TGTGCCAGTAGTATCCCAGTCGGCTACAATGAGCAGTTCTTC.

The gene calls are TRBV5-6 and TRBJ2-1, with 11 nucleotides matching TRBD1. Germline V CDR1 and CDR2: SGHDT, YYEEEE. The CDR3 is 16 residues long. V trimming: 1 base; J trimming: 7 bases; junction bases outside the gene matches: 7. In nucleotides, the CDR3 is TGTGCCAGCAGCTTGAGGGTGGACAGGGGGCTTAATGAGCAGTTCTTC. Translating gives CASSLRVDRGLNEQFF.

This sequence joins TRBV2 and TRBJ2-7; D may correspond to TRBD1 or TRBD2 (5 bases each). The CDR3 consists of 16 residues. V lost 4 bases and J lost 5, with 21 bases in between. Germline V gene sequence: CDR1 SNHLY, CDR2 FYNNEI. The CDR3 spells CASSGPRGPERNEQYF. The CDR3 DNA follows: TGTGCCAGCAGTGGCCCGAGGGGTCCGGAGAGAAACGAGCAGTACTTC. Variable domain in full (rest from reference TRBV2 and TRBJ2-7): EPEVTQTPSHQVTQMGQEVILRCVPISNHLYFYWYRQILGQKVEFLVSFYNNEISEKSEIFDDQFSVERPDGSNFTLKIRSTKLEDSAMYFCASSGPRGPERNEQYFGPGTRLTVT.

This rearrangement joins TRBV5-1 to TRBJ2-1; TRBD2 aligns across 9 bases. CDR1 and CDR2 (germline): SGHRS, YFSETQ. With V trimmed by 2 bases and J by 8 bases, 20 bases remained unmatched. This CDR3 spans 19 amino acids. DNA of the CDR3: TGCGCCAGCAGCTTATATAGCGGGAGTAGCGATCGCCCAGCGCATGAGCAGTTCTTC. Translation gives CASSLYSGSSDRPAHEQFF. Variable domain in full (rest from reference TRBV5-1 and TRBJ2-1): KAGVTQTPRYLIKTRGQQVTLSCSPISGHRSVSWYQQTPGQGLQFLFEYFSETQRNKGNFPGRFSGRQFSNSRSEMNVSTLELGDSALYLCASSLYSGSSDRPAHEQFFGPGTRLTVL.

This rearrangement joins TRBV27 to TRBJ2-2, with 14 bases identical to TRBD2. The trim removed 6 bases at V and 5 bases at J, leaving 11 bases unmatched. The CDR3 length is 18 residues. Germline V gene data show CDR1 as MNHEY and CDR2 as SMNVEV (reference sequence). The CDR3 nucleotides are TGTGCCAGCAGCAAACAAGGACTAGCGGGAGGACAGACCGGGGAGCTGTTTTTT. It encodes CASSKQGLAGGQTGELFF.

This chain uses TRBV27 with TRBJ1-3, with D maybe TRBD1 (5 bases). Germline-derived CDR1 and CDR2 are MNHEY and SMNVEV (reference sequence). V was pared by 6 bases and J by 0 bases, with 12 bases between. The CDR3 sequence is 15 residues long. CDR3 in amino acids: CASRATAVSGNTIYF. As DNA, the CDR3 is TGTGCCAGCAGAGCGACAGCTGTCTCTGGAAACACCATATATTTT.

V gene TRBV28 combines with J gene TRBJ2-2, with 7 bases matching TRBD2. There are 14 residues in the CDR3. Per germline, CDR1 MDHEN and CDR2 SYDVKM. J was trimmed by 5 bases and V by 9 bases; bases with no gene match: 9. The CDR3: CASIIAGRTGELFF. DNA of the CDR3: TGTGCCAGTATAATAGCGGGTCGAACCGGGGAGCTGTTTTTT.

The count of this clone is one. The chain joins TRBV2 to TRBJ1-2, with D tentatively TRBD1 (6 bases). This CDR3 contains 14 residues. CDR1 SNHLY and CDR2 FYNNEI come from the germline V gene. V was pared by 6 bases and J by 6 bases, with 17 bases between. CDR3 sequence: CASRGDTGRDGYTF. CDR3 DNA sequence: TGTGCCAGCAGAGGGGACACCGGAAGGGATGGCTACACCTTC.

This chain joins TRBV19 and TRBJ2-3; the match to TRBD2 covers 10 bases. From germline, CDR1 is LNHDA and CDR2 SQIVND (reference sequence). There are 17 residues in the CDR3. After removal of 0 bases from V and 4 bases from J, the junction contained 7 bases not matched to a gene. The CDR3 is CASSIDSTSGTPDTQYF. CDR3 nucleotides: TGTGCCAGTAGTATAGATAGCACTAGCGGGACCCCAGATACGCAGTATTTT.

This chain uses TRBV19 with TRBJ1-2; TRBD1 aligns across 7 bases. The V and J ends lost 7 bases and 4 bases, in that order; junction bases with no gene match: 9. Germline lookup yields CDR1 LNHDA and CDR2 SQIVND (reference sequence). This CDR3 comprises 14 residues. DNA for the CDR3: TGTGCCAGTAACCCGGGACAGCTCGGCTATGGCTACACCTTC. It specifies CASNPGQLGYGYTF.

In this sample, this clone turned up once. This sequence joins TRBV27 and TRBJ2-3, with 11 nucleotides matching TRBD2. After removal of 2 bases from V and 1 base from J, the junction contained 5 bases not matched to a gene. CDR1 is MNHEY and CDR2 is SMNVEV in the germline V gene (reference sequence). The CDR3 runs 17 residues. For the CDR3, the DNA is TGTGCCAGCAGTTTACTAGCGGGAGGCGGGGGCACAGATACGCAGTATTTT. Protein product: CASSLLAGGGGTDTQYF.

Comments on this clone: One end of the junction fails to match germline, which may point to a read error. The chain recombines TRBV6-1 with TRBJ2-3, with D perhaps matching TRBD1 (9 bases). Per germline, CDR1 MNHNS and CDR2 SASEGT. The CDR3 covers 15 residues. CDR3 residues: CASSDRGQGTLAGNF. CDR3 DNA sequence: TGTGCCAGCAGTGATAGGGGACAGGGAACTCTAGCGGGCAATTTT.

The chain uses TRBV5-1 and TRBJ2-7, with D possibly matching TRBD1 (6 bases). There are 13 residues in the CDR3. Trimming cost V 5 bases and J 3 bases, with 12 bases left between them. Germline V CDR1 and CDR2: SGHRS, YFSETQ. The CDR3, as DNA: TGCGCCAGCAGTCTGAAGGGGGACTACGAGCAGTACTTC. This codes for CASSLKGDYEQYF.

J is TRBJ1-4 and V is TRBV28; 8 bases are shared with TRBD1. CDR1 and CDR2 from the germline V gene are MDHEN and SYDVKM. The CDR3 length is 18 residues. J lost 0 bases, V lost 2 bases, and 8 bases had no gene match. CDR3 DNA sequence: TGTGCCAGCAGTTTACCAGGGGGCCGGGTCGCAACTAATGAAAAACTGTTTTTT. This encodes CASSLPGGRVATNEKLFF. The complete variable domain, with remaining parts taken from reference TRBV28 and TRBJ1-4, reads DVKVTQSSRYLVKRTGEKVFLECVQDMDHENMFWYRQDPGLGLRLIYFSYDVKMKEKGDIPEGYSVSREKKERFSLILESASTNQTSMYLCASSLPGGRVATNEKLFFGSGTQLSVL.

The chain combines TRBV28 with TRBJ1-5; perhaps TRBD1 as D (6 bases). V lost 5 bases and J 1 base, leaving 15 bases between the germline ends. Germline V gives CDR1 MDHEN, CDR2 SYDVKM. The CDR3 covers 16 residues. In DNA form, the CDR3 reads TGTGCCAGCAGTCCCCTCACAGGGAGAAGCAATCAGCCCCAGCATTTT. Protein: CASSPLTGRSNQPQHF.